This T cell receptor beta chain was observed in a study of siplizumab effects on memory and regulatory T cells. As to this clone: Its matching antigen is unknown.

Deletions cut 3 bases from V and 3 bases from J, with 5 bases between. The CDR3 contains 13 residues. Germline V gene data show CDR1 as MRHNA and CDR2 as SNTAGT. Whole-study results and caveats: Poor capture below about 10^-5 frequency left most alloreactive clones unmapped to unstimulated subsets. A mean of approximately 70% of mappable alloreactive CD4+ clones were Treg-derived with siplizumab, compared with 25% to 30% in controls. Naive T cells seemed more diverse than memory cells and seemed major alloresponse contributors. Naive or memory phenotype assignment was not possible for roughly 80-97% of proliferating CD4+ or CD8+ clones.

TCRdb's copy holds only in-frame clones and misses some; the assay was immunoSEQ multiplex PCR. The sample records roughly 93,000 clones, just under 95% being singletons. V gene TRBV6-4 combines with J gene TRBJ2-2; D possibly corresponds to TRBD2 (5 bases). The source of this sequence is a human donor in good health. Sequencing used non-Treg CD4+ T cells sorted from blood. CDR3 bases: TGTGCCAGCAGTGAGCGGGACACCGGGGAGCTGTTTTTT. This codes for CASSERDTGELFF.